This note documents a single T cell receptor (beta chain) sequence. The entry originates in a study of blood T cell repertoires in COVID-19. The CDR3 is made up of 16 amino acids. From germline, CDR1 is GTSNPN and CDR2 SVGIG (reference sequence). The V end lost 0 bases, the J end lost 2 bases, and 14 bases lay between the germline ends. Assay: immunoSEQ multiplex PCR; the TCRdb copy retains only in-frame clones and omits some. This sample carries about 220,000 clones, 82% of them seen once, and the ten largest clones take less than 6%. The sequencing sample was made of peripheral blood. This receptor was identified in a woman between 65 and 79 years old with COVID-19, enrolled during active disease. The rearrangement links TRBV30 to TRBJ1-5; possibly TRBD1 for D (5 bases). The CDR3, as DNA: TGTGCCTGGAGTGTAGGCAGGGAGGATCGCAATCAGCCCCAGCATTTT. Translated, it gives CAWSVGREDRNQPQHF.